Listed below are T cell receptor beta chains from one sample, sequenced in a study of blood T cell repertoires in COVID-19. TCRdb's table, derived via immunoSEQ multiplex PCR, lists solely in-frame clones and lacks some. The sample has some 180,000 clones; over 70% are singletons. The sample taken for sequencing was PBMCs or T cells enriched from blood (not recorded which). Receptor source: a man between 60 and 70 years old who had been exposed to COVID-19. CDR3s include the opening cysteine and the closing phenylalanine or tryptophan. The D gene is left open where the match is weak. Size is omitted from some rows. Given values are once, few, many or a class for expanded clones.

TRBD1	12	TRBV27	TRBJ1-1	NA	CASMTGVTEAFF	TGTGCCAGCATGACAGGGGTCACTGAAGCTTTCTTT
TRBD1	15	TRBV28	TRBJ1-5	NA	CASNRGTGSSQPQHF	TGTGCCAGCAACCGGGGGACAGGGTCTAGTCAGCCCCAGCATTTT
NA	14	TRBV7-2	TRBJ2-5	NA	CASSLLRGQETQYF	TGTGCCAGCAGCTTACTTCGGGGGCAAGAGACCCAGTACTTC
NA	13	TRBV29-1	TRBJ1-1	NA	CSVWGGMNTEAFF	TGCAGCGTGTGGGGCGGCATGAACACTGAAGCTTTCTTT
NA	12	TRBV7-2	TRBJ2-1	once	CASSLGLREQFF	TGTGCCAGCAGCTTAGGACTTCGTGAGCAGTTCTTC
NA	11	TRBV7-8	TRBJ2-1	NA	CASSLMDSKFF	TGTGCCAGCAGCTTAATGGACTCTAAGTTCTTC
NA	15	TRBV19	TRBJ2-2	NA	CASSISRGATGELFF	TGTGCCAGTAGTATTTCACGGGGGGCGACCGGGGAGCTGTTTTTT
NA	20	TRBV24-1	TRBJ1-3	NA	CATSERTDPEVRAAGNTIYF	TGTGCCACCAGTGAGCGGACTGACCCGGAGGTAAGGGCCGCTGGAAACACCATATATTTT
TRBD1	15	TRBV19	TRBJ2-7	NA	CASRRRTGASYEQYF	TGTGCCAGTCGCCGAAGGACAGGGGCGAGCTACGAGCAGTACTTC
TRBD1	16	TRBV7-2	TRBJ1-4	NA	CASSLGQGAGGEKLFF	TGTGCCAGCAGCCTCGGGCAGGGGGCAGGGGGTGAAAAACTGTTTTTT
NA	12	TRBV11-2	TRBJ2-7	NA	CASSLDSYEQYF	TGTGCCAGCAGCTTGGACAGCTACGAGCAGTACTTC
TRBD1	15	TRBV6-4	TRBJ2-2	NA	CASTPGQGVAGELFF	TGTGCCAGCACACCGGGACAGGGGGTCGCCGGGGAGCTGTTTTTT
NA	13	TRBV14	TRBJ1-1	NA	CASSQTWNTEAFF	TGTGCCAGCAGCCAAACTTGGAACACTGAAGCTTTCTTT
NA	14	TRBV6-5	TRBJ1-3	NA	CASSQTVSGNTIYF	TGTGCCAGCAGTCAGACAGTCTCTGGAAACACCATATATTTT
NA	16	TRBV11-2	TRBJ2-1	NA	CASSLGLRGAYNEQFF	TGTGCCAGCAGCTTAGGGTTGCGGGGCGCCTACAATGAGCAGTTCTTC
NA	13	TRBV29-1	TRBJ1-2	NA	CSVDQGLGYGYTF	TGCAGCGTTGATCAGGGGCTAGGCTATGGCTACACCTTC
TRBD1	13	TRBV6-1	TRBJ1-2	NA	CASSEGQGTGYTF	TGTGCCAGCAGTGAGGGACAGGGTACTGGCTACACCTTC
NA	15	TRBV13	TRBJ1-2	NA	CASSTRQTGRDGYTF	TGTGCCAGCAGCACACGACAAACAGGGAGGGATGGCTACACCTTC
NA	14	TRBV5-5	TRBJ2-1	NA	CASSLVGQGSGEFF	NA
TRBD1	16	TRBV29-1	TRBJ1-2	NA	CSVEVGRETGGYGYTF	TGCAGCGTTGAAGTTGGAAGGGAGACAGGGGGGTATGGCTACACCTTC
NA	17	TRBV19	TRBJ2-6	NA	CASIMVGFSSGANVLTF	TGTGCCAGTATTATGGTCGGGTTCAGCTCTGGGGCCAACGTCCTGACTTTC
NA	14	TRBV6-5	TRBJ2-5	NA	CASSPGRGGETQYF	TGTGCCAGCAGCCCGGGGCGGGGCGGAGAGACCCAGTACTTC
NA	15	TRBV7-7	TRBJ2-5	NA	CASSQGPAGSLTQYF	TGTGCCAGCAGCCAAGGGCCGGCAGGGTCTCTGACCCAGTACTTC
NA	17	TRBV30	TRBJ1-5	NA	CAWSPVALGYSNQPQHF	TGTGCCTGGAGCCCAGTAGCGCTGGGTTATAGCAATCAGCCCCAGCATTTT
NA	12	TRBV3-1/TRBV3-2	TRBJ2-1	NA	CASSRSYNEQFF	TGTGCCAGCAGCCGTAGTTACAATGAGCAGTTCTTC
NA	15	TRBV30	TRBJ1-6	NA	CAWSVPGVSNSPLHF	TGTGCCTGGAGTGTACCTGGAGTGTCGAATTCACCCCTCCACTTT
NA	15	TRBV9	TRBJ1-4	once	CASSVAQDMGEKLFF	TGTGCCAGCAGCGTAGCACAGGACATGGGGGAAAAACTGTTTTTT
TRBD2	15	TRBV19	TRBJ2-1	NA	CASSLSGRAGHEQFF	TGTGCCAGTAGTTTAAGCGGGAGGGCCGGGCATGAGCAGTTCTTC
TRBD1	17	TRBV28	TRBJ1-5	NA	CASSRPGGAPSNQPQHF	TGTGCCAGCAGCAGACCAGGGGGCGCCCCGAGCAATCAGCCCCAGCATTTT
NA	14	TRBV6-5	TRBJ2-3	NA	CASSQLGSRDTQYF	TGTGCCAGCAGCCAACTAGGATCGCGGGATACGCAGTATTTT
NA	15	TRBV7-2	TRBJ2-5	NA	CASSLDFGGRETQYF	TGTGCCAGCAGCTTAGATTTCGGAGGTAGGGAGACCCAGTACTTC
NA	11	TRBV10-3	TRBJ1-3	few	CAIRNLNTIYF	TGTGCCATCAGGAACTTAAACACCATATATTTT
NA	13	TRBV30	TRBJ1-1	once	CAWSVQGSTEAFF	TGTGCCTGGAGTGTGCAGGGAAGCACTGAAGCTTTCTTT
NA	11	TRBV6-5	TRBJ2-5	NA	CASTRGGTQYF	TGTGCCAGCACCCGAGGTGGGACCCAGTACTTC
NA	13	TRBV20-1	TRBJ2-2	NA	CSASVPGTGELFF	TGCAGTGCTAGTGTACCGGGCACCGGGGAGCTGTTTTTT
NA	13	TRBV18	TRBJ2-3	NA	CASSGLYTDTQYF	TGTGCCAGCTCAGGACTCTACACAGATACGCAGTATTTT
TRBD2	16	TRBV5-6	TRBJ2-3	NA	CASSLVGRAVTDTQYF	TGTGCCAGCAGCTTGGTCGGGAGGGCCGTCACAGATACGCAGTATTTT
NA	16	TRBV5-1	TRBJ1-4	NA	CASSPELGGWGEKLFF	TGCGCCAGCAGCCCGGAACTCGGGGGGTGGGGTGAAAAACTGTTTTTT
TRBD2	13	TRBV10-2	TRBJ2-7	NA	CASRPGGSYEQYF	TGCGCCAGCCGGCCGGGAGGGTCCTACGAGCAGTACTTC
NA	13	TRBV11-2	TRBJ2-1	NA	CASSLEVAYKQFF	TGTGCCAGCAGCTTAGAGGTGGCTTATAAGCAGTTCTTC
TRBD2	14	TRBV6-5	TRBJ2-1	NA	CASSRTSGVGEQFF	TGTGCCAGCAGCCGCACTAGCGGGGTGGGCGAGCAGTTCTTC
TRBD1	15	TRBV3-1/TRBV3-2	TRBJ2-3	NA	CASSHPGQTTDTQYF	TGTGCCAGCAGTCACCCGGGACAGACCACAGATACGCAGTATTTT
NA	14	TRBV10-1	TRBJ1-5	NA	CASSAEGGSQPQHF	TGCGCCAGCAGCGCAGAGGGAGGGAGTCAGCCCCAGCATTTT
NA	16	TRBV6-4	TRBJ1-2	NA	CASSDRGGAARPGYTF	TGTGCCAGCAGTGACAGAGGTGGGGCAGCCCGCCCCGGCTACACCTTC
TRBD1	12	TRBV5-1	TRBJ2-4	once	CASSLAGGQGYF	TGCGCCAGCAGCTTGGCCGGGGGACAGGGCTACTTC
TRBD1	13	TRBV5-6	TRBJ1-5	NA	CASSYLGGGPQHF	TGTGCCAGCAGTTATTTAGGGGGCGGACCCCAGCATTTT
TRBD1	17	TRBV5-4	TRBJ1-4	NA	CASSFQGAVATNEKLFF	TGTGCCAGCAGCTTCCAGGGGGCCGTTGCAACTAATGAAAAACTGTTTTTT
NA	14	TRBV19	TRBJ1-5	NA	CASGRGRRNQPQHF	TGTGCCAGTGGGAGGGGGAGAAGAAATCAGCCCCAGCATTTT
NA	15	TRBV5-1	TRBJ1-6	NA	CASSKVQGIDSPLHF	TGCGCCAGCAGCAAAGTTCAGGGCATTGATTCACCCCTCCACTTT
TRBD2	14	TRBV4-3	TRBJ2-1	NA	CASSTSGSYNEQFF	TGCGCCAGCTCTACTAGCGGCTCCTACAATGAGCAGTTCTTC
NA	14	TRBV27	TRBJ1-5	NA	CASSLVGENQPQHF	TGTGCCAGCAGTTTAGTGGGAGAAAATCAGCCCCAGCATTTT
NA	16	TRBV3-1/TRBV3-2	TRBJ2-1	NA	CASSQAGRGFYNEQFF	TGTGCCAGCAGCCAAGCCGGGAGAGGATTCTACAATGAGCAGTTCTTC
TRBD2	18	TRBV19	TRBJ2-3	NA	CASSQSGGGQKGTDTQYF	TGTGCCAGTAGCCAAAGCGGGGGCGGACAGAAGGGCACAGATACGCAGTATTTT
TRBD1	15	TRBV5-4	TRBJ1-2	once	CASSPPGQDLYGYTF	TGTGCCAGCAGCCCACCAGGACAGGACCTTTATGGCTACACCTTC
NA	13	TRBV28	TRBJ1-6	NA	CASSLKLPAPLHF	TGTGCCAGCAGTTTAAAACTTCCCGCACCCCTCCACTTT
NA	12	TRBV28	TRBJ1-6	NA	CASGGFGSPLHF	TGTGCCAGCGGGGGCTTTGGATCACCCCTCCACTTT
TRBD1	15	TRBV30	TRBJ2-7	once	CAWSVSAGGSYEQYF	TGTGCCTGGAGTGTAAGTGCAGGGGGATCCTACGAGCAGTACTTC